The present T cell receptor beta chain was sequenced within a study of beta chain features in type 1 diabetes. The junction had 2 bases not matched to a gene; V was cut back by 7 bases and J by 0 bases. The CDR3 is made up of 14 amino acids. The V gene's germline CDR1 is ENHRY and CDR2 SYGVKD. Investigators reverse transcribed all isolated RNA, so they sequenced expressed TCRB transcripts. Assay: immunoSEQ multiplex PCR; the TCRdb copy retains only in-frame clones and omits some. The table has roughly 400,000 clones, 9.5% to 10% seen once; the top ten hold less than 0.65%. Findings and caveats of the study: Across all four CD4+ subsets, people with type 1 diabetes showed modestly shorter TCRB CDR3s.

In the case of this clone: Its antigen is as yet unknown.

Specimen: central memory CD4+ T cells from blood. This sequence joins TRBV10-3 and TRBJ2-2, with 7 bases lining up with TRBD1. The TCR sequence derives from a man younger than 40 with type 1 diabetes. The CDR3 protein is CAIKGQSNTGELFF. For the CDR3, the DNA is TGTGCCATCAAGGGACAGTCGAACACCGGGGAGCTGTTTTTT.